This T cell receptor beta chain appears in the sequencing data of a study of low-dose radiotherapy and immunotherapy resistance in tumors. The wider study: Each patient was administered nivolumab intravenously at 240 mg, which was a flat dose, every two weeks, along with intravenous ipilimumab at 1 mg/kg every six weeks. Aspirin 300 mg, taken orally and daily, was given to patients for four cycles from cycle 1 day 1.

There are many counts of this clonotype. The authors amplified TCRs for 20 to 25 PCR cycles with a constant-region primer and a V-primer adapter. One entry per CDR3 protein results from TCRdb running MiXCR on the reads. The sample has 40,000 to 65,000 distinct CDR3 sequences, 33% seen once. This CDR3 region has 13 residues. The germline CDR1 and CDR2 sequences are SGHNT and YYREEE (reference sequence). V dropped 2 bases and J dropped 5 bases, with 10 bases sitting between them. Time point described: after trial treatment. Treatment reported: LDRT plus nivolumab, ipilimumab, low-dose cyclophosphamide and aspirin (RACIN trial). Patients who could take part had advanced solid tumors with no tumor-infiltrating lymphocytes.

The V gene is TRBV5-4, the J gene TRBJ2-5; D is unresolved. The TCR was taken from a male donor with rectosigmoid adenocarcinoma. This specimen consisted of PBMCs, obtained after low-dose radiotherapy plus immunotherapy. The CDR3 region has the DNA TGTGCCAGCAGCTTAGGCCTAGGGGAGACCCAGTACTTC. Translation gives CASSLGLGETQYF. Full variable domain (outside the CDR3, taken from reference TRBV5-4 and TRBJ2-5): ETGVTQSPTHLIKTRGQQVTLRCSSQSGHNTVSWYQQALGQGPQFIFQYYREEENGRGNFPPRFSGLQFPNYSSELNVNALELDDSALYLCASSLGLGETQYFGPGTRLLVL.